This TCR beta chain was sequenced for a study of T cell responses to AZD1222 COVID-19 vaccine. Study findings and constraints: A reported finding is that nearly half of spike-specific TCRs target unmutated variant regions. Vaccine-associated CD4 TCRs spanned spike, dominant at 160-218 and 743-854.

Clones were sequenced by immunoSEQ multiplex PCR, and TCRdb holds only the in-frame ones, with some missing. This sample has more than 150,000 clones, with roughly nine tenths found just once. A note on this clone: The antigen is not known.

This CDR3 is built from 15 residues. CDR1 is MNHEY, CDR2 SVGEGT, per germline. With 2 bases removed from V and 6 bases from J, the gap between germline ends came to 14 bases. Sequencing used peripheral blood, obtained after recovery from COVID-19. V and J are TRBV6-2 or TRBV6-3 and TRBJ2-1, with D perhaps TRBD1 (6 bases). The source is an adult who had recovered from COVID-19. CDR3 bases: TGTGCCAGCAGTTACCAGAGGGGGTTAGGCAATGAGCAGTTCTTC. It encodes CASSYQRGLGNEQFF.